This passage covers 32 T cell receptor beta chains from one sample sequenced in a study of beta chain features in type 1 diabetes. For these TCRs, the target antigens are not known. Study-level findings and limits: People with Type 1 diabetes carried modestly yet significantly shorter TCRB CDR3s in all four CD4+ subsets.

cDNA synthesis used the whole RNA isolate, giving expressed TCRB sequences. Repertoires were generated with immunoSEQ multiplex PCR, while TCRdb's copy carries only in-frame clones and drops some. The repertoire holds under 130,000 clones, about 26% seen once, with 0.5% to 0.6% in the top ten. What was sequenced was central memory CD4+ T cells from blood. Receptors originate from a woman under 30 with type 1 diabetes.

In its sample, this clone was seen a few times. The chain couples TRBV28 to TRBJ2-7, with 9 bases lining up with TRBD1. This CDR3 region has 15 residues. The V segment lost 5 bases and the J segment 2 bases; nucleotides outside the gene matches: 7. Germline V gives CDR1 MDHEN, CDR2 SYDVKM. The DNA for the CDR3 is TGTGCCAGCAGTCCTAACAGGGGGCGCGCCTACGAGCAGTACGTC. It specifies CASSPNRGRAYEQYV.

The chain uses TRBV11-2 and TRBJ2-7, with 9 bases that match TRBD1. Germline V gives CDR1 SGHAT, CDR2 FQNNGV. V lost 3 bases, J lost 3 bases, and 6 bases stayed unmatched. This CDR3 region has 15 residues. The CDR3 sequence is CASSFTTGGSYEQYV. The CDR3 DNA is TGTGCCAGCAGCTTCACGACAGGGGGAAGCTACGAGCAGTACGTC.

The DNA for the CDR3 is TGTGCCAGCAGTCCCTATGAGGACTACGAGCAGTACTTC. Its protein is CASSPYEDYEQYF. The chain uses TRBV6-5 and TRBJ2-7; D is uncertain. Trimming removed 5 bases from V and 3 bases from J, with 11 bases in between. CDR3 size: 13 residues. Germline V gene sequence: CDR1 MNHEY, CDR2 SVGAGI.

This chain links TRBV6-6 with TRBJ1-3; 8 nucleotides match TRBD1. Per the germline V gene, CDR1 is MNHNY and CDR2 is SVGAGI (reference sequence). There are 14 residues in the CDR3. After removal of 6 bases from V and 1 base from J, the junction contained 2 bases not matched to a gene. This CDR3 reads CASSRQGSGNTIYF. The CDR3 coding sequence is TGTGCCAGCAGCCGACAGGGGTCTGGAAACACCATATATTTT.

The chain uses TRBV27 and TRBJ2-5; D unclear. Germline assignment: CDR1 MNHEY and CDR2 SMNVEV (reference sequence). The CDR3 sequence is 14 residues long. Trimming cost V 8 bases and J 0 bases, with 13 bases left between them. The CDR3 sequence: CASSGSGYQETQYF. For the CDR3, the DNA is TGTGCCAGCTCCGGGTCCGGGTACCAAGAGACCCAGTACTTC.

This clone was detected only a few times. This chain uses TRBV10-3 with TRBJ2-3; 10 bases map to TRBD1. Germline lookup yields CDR1 ENHRY and CDR2 SYGVKD. CDR3 size: 13 residues. V shed 10 bases, J shed 5 bases, and the junction held 6 bases outside the gene matches. The CDR3 DNA is TGTGCCACCCGGGGGACAGGGGTAGATACGCAGTATTTT. It encodes CATRGTGVDTQYF.

This clone has only a few counts. The rearrangement joins TRBV15 to TRBJ1-1, with a possible D match to TRBD1 (6 bases). The germline V gene encodes CDR1 LNHNV and CDR2 YYDKDF (reference sequence). The ends were cut back, 1 base at V and 0 bases at J, with 9 bases in the middle. The CDR3 runs 15 residues. CDR3 nucleotides: TGTGCCACCAGCAGAGTGGGGGCCCTGAACACTGAAGCTTTCTTT. This codes for CATSRVGALNTEAFF. Using reference TRBV15 and TRBJ1-1 for the parts outside the CDR3, the full variable domain is DAMVIQNPRYQVTQFGKPVTLSCSQTLNHNVMYWYQQKSSQAPKLLFHYYDKDFNNEADTPDNFQSRRPNTSFCFLDIRSPGLGDTAMYLCATSRVGALNTEAFFGQGTRLTVV.

The chain is built from TRBV6-5 and TRBJ1-5; perhaps TRBD1 as D (5 bases). The germline V and J ends were trimmed by 4 bases and 9 bases, with 19 bases remaining between them. The germline CDR1 and CDR2 sequences are MNHEY and SVGAGI. This CDR3 has 15 residues. This CDR3 is CASSFGHPSSWPQHF. The DNA for the CDR3 is TGTGCCAGCAGTTTCGGACACCCCAGCTCTTGGCCCCAGCATTTT.

CDR3 residues: CSVDRTSGRGTQYF. The DNA for the CDR3 is TGCAGCGTTGATCGGACTAGCGGGAGGGGGACCCAGTACTTC. This chain links TRBV29-1 with TRBJ2-5; 15 bases map to TRBD2. J gave up 7 bases and V 3 bases, and 3 bases lay outside the gene matches. The CDR3 length is 14 residues. Germline V CDR1 and CDR2: SQVTM, ANQGSEA. The full variable domain, rest sourced from reference TRBV29-1 and TRBJ2-5, is SAVISQKPSRDICQRGTSLTIQCQVDSQVTMMFWYRQQPGQSLTLIATANQGSEATYESGFVIDKFPISRPNLTFSTLTVSNMSPEDSSIYLCSVDRTSGRGTQYFGPGTRLLVL.

This clone has only a few counts. The chain combines TRBV7-9 with TRBJ2-3; 12 nucleotides line up with TRBD2. CDR3 length: 16 residues. Germline V lookup: CDR1 SEHNR, CDR2 FQNEAQ (reference sequence). J gave up 5 bases and V 1 base, and 4 bases lay outside the gene matches. CDR3 in DNA: TGTGCCAGCAGCTTAGGACTAGCGGGAGAAATAGATACGCAGTATTTT. Protein product: CASSLGLAGEIDTQYF. The full variable domain, rest sourced from reference TRBV7-9 and TRBJ2-3, is DTGVSQNPRHKITKRGQNVTFRCDPISEHNRLYWYRQTLGQGPEFLTYFQNEAQLEKSRLLSDRFSAERPKGSFSTLEIQRTEQGDSAMYLCASSLGLAGEIDTQYFGPGTRLTVL.

The chain is built from TRBV19 and TRBJ2-2; D is unclear. Germline V gene sequence: CDR1 LNHDA, CDR2 SQIVND (reference sequence). V lost 5 bases, J lost 3 bases, and 7 bases lay in between. This CDR3 spans 13 amino acids. For the CDR3, the DNA is TGTGCCAGTAGTGAACAGTACACCGGGGAGCTGTTTTTT. It encodes CASSEQYTGELFF.

The chain recombines TRBV28 with TRBJ1-1; unclear D gene. The CDR3 is 14 residues long. V was clipped by 2 bases and J by 4 bases, with 11 bases between them. Germline assignment: CDR1 MDHEN and CDR2 SYDVKM. CDR3: CASSLRGWRTEAFF. The CDR3 bases are TGTGCCAGCAGTTTAAGAGGTTGGCGCACTGAAGCTTTCTTT.

This clone occurred a few times. The chain is built from TRBV2 and TRBJ1-5; TRBD1 aligns across 7 bases. This CDR3 region has 13 residues. In germline, CDR1 is SNHLY, CDR2 FYNNEI. Unmatched junction bases numbered 4, after V lost 7 bases and J lost 4 bases. In nucleotides, the CDR3 is TGTGCCAGCATGGGACAGCTTAATCAGCCCCAGCATTTT. Translated, it gives CASMGQLNQPQHF. Complete variable domain (other parts from reference TRBV2 and TRBJ1-5): EPEVTQTPSHQVTQMGQEVILRCVPISNHLYFYWYRQILGQKVEFLVSFYNNEISEKSEIFDDQFSVERPDGSNFTLKIRSTKLEDSAMYFCASMGQLNQPQHFGDGTRLSIL.

This clone was seen only a few times. This chain links TRBV4-3 with TRBJ2-1; 10 nucleotides line up with TRBD2. CDR3 size: 17 residues. Looked up from germline, CDR1 is LGHNA and CDR2 is YSLEER. The V segment lost 1 base and the J segment 4 bases; nucleotides outside the gene matches: 7. The CDR3 sequence is CASSQGPSSGSYNEQFF. The CDR3, as DNA: TGCGCCAGCAGCCAAGGCCCTTCTAGCGGGAGTTACAATGAGCAGTTCTTC.

This clone was picked up a small number of times. The chain combines TRBV5-5 with TRBJ2-6, with TRBD1 identical over 7 bases. Germline V gene lookup returns CDR1 SGHKS and CDR2 YYEKEE (reference sequence). V shed 4 bases and J 3 bases; nucleotides not matched to a gene: 4. The CDR3 loop spans 15 amino acids. The CDR3 nucleotides are TGTGCCAGCAGCCCTAGGGACAGTGGGGCCAACGTCCTGACTTTC. This sequence encodes CASSPRDSGANVLTF.

This clone was counted a few times. Other DNA sequences in this sample translate to the same CDR3. The V call is TRBV7-2, the J call TRBJ2-5, with 8 positions matching TRBD2. V lost 1 base and J lost 2; bases outside the gene matches: 0. Germline V lookup: CDR1 SGHTA, CDR2 FQGNSA. The CDR3 loop spans 14 amino acids. The CDR3 here is CASSLGLAQETQYF. In nucleotides, the CDR3 is TGTGCCAGCAGCTTAGGACTAGCGCAAGAGACCCAGTACTTC. Based on the CDR3 plus reference TRBV7-2 and TRBJ2-5, the full variable domain is GAGVSQSPSNKVTEKGKDVELRCDPISGHTALYWYRQSLGQGLEFLIYFQGNSAPDKSGLPSDRFSAERTGGSVSTLTIQRTQQEDSAVYLCASSLGLAQETQYFGPGTRLLVL.

The CDR3 region is CASSLLGTGGNYEQYF. The CDR3 DNA reads TGTGCCAGCAGCTTACTCGGGACAGGGGGAAACTACGAGCAGTACTTC. The J gene is TRBJ2-7, the V gene TRBV7-9; 11 bases are a match to TRBD1. The V and J ends lost 2 bases and 3 bases, in that order; junction bases with no gene match: 6. This CDR3 comprises 16 residues. Germline V CDR1 and CDR2: SEHNR, FQNEAQ (reference sequence). Full variable domain (rest looked up from reference TRBV7-9 and TRBJ2-7): DTGVSQNPRHKITKRGQNVTFRCDPISEHNRLYWYRQTLGQGPEFLTYFQNEAQLEKSRLLSDRFSAERPKGSFSTLEIQRTEQGDSAMYLCASSLLGTGGNYEQYFGPGTRLTVT.

The chain couples TRBV7-3 to TRBJ2-1; TRBD2 matches at 7 bases. V lost 0 bases, J lost 3 bases, and 2 bases stayed unmatched. The CDR3 extends over 15 amino acids. Per germline, CDR1 SGHTA and CDR2 FQGTGA. The CDR3 region is CASSLTTSDYNEQFF. In DNA form, the CDR3 reads TGTGCCAGCAGCTTAACAACTAGCGACTACAATGAGCAGTTCTTC.

In its sample, this clone was seen a few times. The chain combines TRBV2 with TRBJ2-1; 7 bases agree with TRBD1. The J segment lost 14 bases and the V segment lost 3 bases, leaving 10 bases of the junction unmatched. Per the germline V gene, CDR1 is SNHLY and CDR2 is FYNNEI. This CDR3 is built from 13 residues. As DNA, the CDR3 is TGTGCCAGCAGTGAGGGGGCGACAGGGATGGAGTTCTTC. Protein: CASSEGATGMEFF.

In this sample, this clone turned up a few times. The V call is TRBV9, the J call TRBJ2-7, with a possible D match to TRBD1 (6 bases). V dropped 0 bases and J dropped 0 bases, with 13 bases sitting between them. The CDR3 covers 16 residues. The V gene's germline CDR1 is SGDLS and CDR2 YYNGEE. CDR3 loop: CASSVGPRGSSYEQYF. CDR3 sequence (DNA): TGTGCCAGCAGCGTAGGACCCAGGGGAAGCTCCTACGAGCAGTACTTC.

This clone came up a few times. In the same sample, other DNA sequences code for this CDR3. CDR3 in amino acids: CASSLGRGTEAFF. CDR3 nucleotide sequence: TGTGCCAGCAGTTTAGGGAGGGGCACTGAAGCTTTCTTT. The chain employs TRBV28 and TRBJ1-1; D possibly corresponds to TRBD1 (5 bases). The V gene lost 2 bases and the J gene lost 4 bases, with 8 bases spanning the gap. Germline CDR1 is MDHEN and CDR2 is SYDVKM. The CDR3 is made up of 13 amino acids.

A few counts support this clone. This chain joins TRBV27 and TRBJ2-3; 7 nucleotides agree with TRBD1. Germline V gene lookup returns CDR1 MNHEY and CDR2 SMNVEV (reference sequence). The CDR3 runs 18 residues. Trimming removed 6 bases from V and 0 bases from J; junction bases left unmatched: 15. CDR3 in DNA: TGTGCCAGCAGGCCAGGGGGTAGTGCTTCCTATAGCACAGATACGCAGTATTTT. Translation gives CASRPGGSASYSTDTQYF.

The J gene is TRBJ2-6, the V gene TRBV10-3; 7 bases map to TRBD1. CDR3 length: 17 amino acids. With V trimmed by 5 bases and J by 3 bases, 10 bases remained unmatched. Germline values: CDR1 ENHRY, CDR2 SYGVKD. This CDR3 reads CAISPDRVEVGANVLTF. The DNA for the CDR3 is TGTGCCATCAGTCCCGACAGGGTCGAGGTTGGGGCCAACGTCCTGACTTTC.

The chain is built from TRBV7-2 and TRBJ2-3; 7 nucleotides align to TRBD1. Trimming at V came to 5 bases and at J to 2 bases, leaving 7 bases not matched to a gene. Germline V gene data show CDR1 as SGHTA and CDR2 as FQGNSA. CDR3 length: 15 residues. Here the CDR3 reads CASSGRQGTTDTQYF. As DNA, the CDR3 is TGTGCCAGCAGCGGAAGACAGGGTACCACAGATACGCAGTATTTT.

This clone came up a few times. The chain combines TRBV15 with TRBJ1-5, with no clear D. V lost 3 bases to trimming and J lost 3 bases, with 15 bases between them. Germline lookup yields CDR1 LNHNV and CDR2 YYDKDF (reference sequence). This CDR3 region has 16 residues. The CDR3 protein is CATSRVYGSYNQPQHF. CDR3 coding DNA: TGTGCCACCAGCAGGGTGTACGGGAGCTACAATCAGCCCCAGCATTTT.

This clone was counted only a few times. The germline gene is not matched at one end of the junction; a read error may be the cause. CDR3 sequence reads: CASTGSGGHTGKLFF. CDR3 coding DNA: TGCGCCAGCACTGGAAGCGGGGGGCACACCGGGAAGCTGTTTTTT. The gene calls are TRBV5-1 and TRBJ2-2, with 9 bases identical to TRBD2. Germline assignment: CDR1 SGHRS and CDR2 YFSETQ. The CDR3 contains 15 residues.

The gene calls are TRBV28 and TRBJ2-7, with 8 bases fitting TRBD2. There are 14 residues in the CDR3. Per germline, CDR1 MDHEN and CDR2 SYDVKM. V gave up 9 bases and J gave up 0 bases; unmatched junction bases: 7. The CDR3 is CASWTSRGSYEQYF. The DNA of the CDR3 is TGTGCCAGTTGGACTAGCCGAGGCTCCTACGAGCAGTACTTC.

The chain couples TRBV18 to TRBJ1-1; D remains ambiguous. The V gene's germline CDR1 is KGHSH and CDR2 LQKENI. This CDR3 has 14 amino acids. Trimming removed 3 bases at V and 10 bases at J, with 18 bases between. CDR3 in DNA: TGTGCCAGCTCACCTCTACTAGGCACGTTGGGAGCTTTCTTT. This codes for CASSPLLGTLGAFF.

Only a few counts were recorded for this clone. The chain links TRBV4-1 to TRBJ1-4; tentative D call: TRBD1 (6 bases). This CDR3 is 15 amino acids long. Trimming cost V 4 bases and J 4 bases, with 13 bases left between them. Germline CDR1 is MGHRA and CDR2 is YSYEKL. The CDR3 DNA follows: TGCGCCAGCAGCCGTACAGGGTGGGTTAATGAAAAACTGTTTTTT. Its translation is CASSRTGWVNEKLFF.

The V and J genes are TRBV28 and TRBJ1-2, with 8 bases lining up with TRBD1. The CDR3 runs 16 residues. Germline CDR1 is MDHEN and CDR2 is SYDVKM. With 5 bases clipped from V and 0 bases from J, the junction kept 8 bases outside the gene matches. The CDR3 sequence: CASSPARGLANYGYTF. The DNA for the CDR3 is TGTGCCAGCAGTCCGGCCAGGGGGCTTGCTAACTATGGCTACACCTTC.

The table lists this clone with a few counts. This sequence joins TRBV9 and TRBJ1-4; D gene unclear. This CDR3 comprises 13 residues. The germline gives CDR1 SGDLS, CDR2 YYNGEE. With 0 bases removed from V and 11 bases from J, the gap between germline ends came to 11 bases. In DNA, the CDR3 is TGTGCCAGCAGCGTAGGACAAAGAGGGAAACTGTTTTTT. Translating it yields CASSVGQRGKLFF.

This clone was found a few times. The chain carries TRBV5-1 and TRBJ2-5, with D possibly matching TRBD2 (6 bases). With 0 bases removed from V and 4 bases from J, the gap between germline ends came to 10 bases. Germline CDR1 reads SGHRS; CDR2 reads YFSETQ. CDR3 length: 14 residues. In nucleotides, the CDR3 is TGCGCCAGCAGCTTGGTTGGCGGGACAGAGACCCAGTACTTC. Residues: CASSLVGGTETQYF.